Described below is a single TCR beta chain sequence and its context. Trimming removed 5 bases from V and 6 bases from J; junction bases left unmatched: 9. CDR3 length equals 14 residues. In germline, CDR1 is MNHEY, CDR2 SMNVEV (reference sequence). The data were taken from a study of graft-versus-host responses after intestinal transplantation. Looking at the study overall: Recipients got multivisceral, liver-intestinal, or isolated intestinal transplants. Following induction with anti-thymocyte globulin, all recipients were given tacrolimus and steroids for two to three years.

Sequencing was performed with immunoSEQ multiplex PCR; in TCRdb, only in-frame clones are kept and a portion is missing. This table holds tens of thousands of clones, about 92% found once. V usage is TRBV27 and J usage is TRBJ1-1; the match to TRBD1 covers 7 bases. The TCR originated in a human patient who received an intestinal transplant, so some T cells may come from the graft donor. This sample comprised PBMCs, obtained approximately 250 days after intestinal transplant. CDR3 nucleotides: TGTGCCAGCAGTGTAACCGGGACAGCCTCTGAAGCTTTCTTT. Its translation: CASSVTGTASEAFF.